This TCR beta chain was recorded in a study of regulatory T cells in long-lasting Graves disease. As for the study in general: Graves' cases, newly diagnosed, had used antithyroid drugs under 3 months.

According to the study, TCR beta libraries were built with iRepertoire HTBI primers and CDR3-region Arm-PCR. TCRdb itself ran the multiplex PCR reads through MiXCR, one entry per CDR3 protein. This sample has around 450,000 distinct CDR3 sequences, with about 15% found just once. This clonotype was detected many times. The CDR3 consists of 13 residues. CDR1 is MNHEY, CDR2 SMNVEV, per germline (reference sequence). The V gene lost 8 bases and the J gene lost 1 base, with 9 bases spanning the gap. Time point in this sample: newly diagnosed GD, antithyroid drugs for less than 3 months. After RNA was extracted from PBMCs, the TCR library was made from it. The data also belong to a second study, concerning T cells in Graves' hyperthyroidism and ophthalmopathy.

This chain connects TRBV27 to TRBJ1-5, with TRBD1 as a possible D gene (5 bases). This specimen consisted of peripheral blood mononuclear cells (PBMCs), obtained at new diagnosis, from a patient treated with antithyroid drugs. The clonotype was recovered from a woman in her forties with Graves disease. The CDR3 spells CASWGGSNQPQHF. In DNA form, the CDR3 reads TGTGCCAGCTGGGGGGGAAGCAATCAGCCCCAGCATTTT.